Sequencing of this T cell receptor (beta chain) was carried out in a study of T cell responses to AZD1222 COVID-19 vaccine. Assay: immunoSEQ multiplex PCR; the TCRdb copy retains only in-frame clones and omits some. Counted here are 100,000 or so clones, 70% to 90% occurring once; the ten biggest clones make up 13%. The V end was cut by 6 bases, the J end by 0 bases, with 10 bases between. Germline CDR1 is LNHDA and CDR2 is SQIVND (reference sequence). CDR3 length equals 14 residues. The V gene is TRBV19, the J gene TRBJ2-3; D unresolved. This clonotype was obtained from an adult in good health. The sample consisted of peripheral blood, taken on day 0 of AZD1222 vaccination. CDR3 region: CASSGGHSTDTQYF. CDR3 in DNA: TGTGCCAGTAGCGGCGGCCATAGCACAGATACGCAGTATTTT. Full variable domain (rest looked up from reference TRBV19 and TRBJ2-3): DGGITQSPKYLFRKEGQNVTLSCEQNLNHDAMYWYRQDPGQGLRLIYYSQIVNDFQKGDIAEGYSVSREKKESFPLTVTSAQKNPTAFYLCASSGGHSTDTQYFGPGTRLTVL.